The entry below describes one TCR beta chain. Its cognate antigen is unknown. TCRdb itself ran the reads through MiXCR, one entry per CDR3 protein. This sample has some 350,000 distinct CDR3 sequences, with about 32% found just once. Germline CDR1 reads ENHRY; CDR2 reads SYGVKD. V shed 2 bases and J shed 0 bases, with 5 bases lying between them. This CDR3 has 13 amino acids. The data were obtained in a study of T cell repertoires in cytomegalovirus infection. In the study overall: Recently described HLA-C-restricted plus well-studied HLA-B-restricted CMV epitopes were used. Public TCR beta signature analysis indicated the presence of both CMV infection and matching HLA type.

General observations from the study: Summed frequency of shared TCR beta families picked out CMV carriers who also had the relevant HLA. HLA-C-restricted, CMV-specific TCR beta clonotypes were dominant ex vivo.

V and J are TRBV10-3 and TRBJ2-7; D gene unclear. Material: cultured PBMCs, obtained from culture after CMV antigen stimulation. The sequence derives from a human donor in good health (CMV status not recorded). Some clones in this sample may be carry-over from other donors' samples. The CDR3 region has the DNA TGTGCCATCAGTGAGACATTCTCCTACGAGCAGTACGTC. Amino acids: CAISETFSYEQYV.